This TCR beta chain was sequenced during a study of siplizumab effects on memory and regulatory T cells. Study findings and constraints: The authors did not confirm suppressive function in proliferating Tregs from siplizumab cultures. Siplizumab conditions gave an average of around 65% Treg-derived mappable alloreactive CD4+ clones, versus about 30% for controls.

A note on this clone: As yet, its antigen is unknown.

Data came from immunoSEQ multiplex PCR; TCRdb stores just in-frame clones and leaves some out. The sample shows more than 70,000 clones, approximately 95% of them seen only once. Material: CD8+ T cells sorted from blood. This clonotype was obtained from a human donor in good health.

The CDR3 spells CASSTGGEQFF. CDR3 sequence (DNA): TGTGCCAGTAGTACGGGGGGTGAGCAGTTCTTC. The V gene is TRBV19, the J gene TRBJ2-1, with 7 bases matching TRBD2. CDR1 is LNHDA and CDR2 is SQIVND in the germline V gene (reference sequence). CDR3 size: 11 residues. Losses at the gene ends were 4 bases for V and 9 bases for J; bases not matched to a gene: 0.